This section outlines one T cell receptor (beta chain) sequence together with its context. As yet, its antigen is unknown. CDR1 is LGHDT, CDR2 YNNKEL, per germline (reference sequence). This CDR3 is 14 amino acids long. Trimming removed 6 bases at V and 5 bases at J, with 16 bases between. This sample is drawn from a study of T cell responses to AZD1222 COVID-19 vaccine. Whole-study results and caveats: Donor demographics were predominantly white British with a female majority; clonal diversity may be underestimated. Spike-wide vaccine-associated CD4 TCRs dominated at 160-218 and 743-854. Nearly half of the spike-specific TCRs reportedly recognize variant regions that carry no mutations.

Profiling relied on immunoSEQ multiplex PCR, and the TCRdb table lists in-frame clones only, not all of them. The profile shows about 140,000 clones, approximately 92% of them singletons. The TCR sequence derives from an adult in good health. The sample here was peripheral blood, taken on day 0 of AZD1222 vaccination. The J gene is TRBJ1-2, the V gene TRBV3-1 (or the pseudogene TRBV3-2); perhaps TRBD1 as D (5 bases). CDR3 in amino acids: CASRDRDRGYGYTF. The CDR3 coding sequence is TGTGCCAGCAGGGATCGTGACCGGGGGTATGGCTACACCTTC.